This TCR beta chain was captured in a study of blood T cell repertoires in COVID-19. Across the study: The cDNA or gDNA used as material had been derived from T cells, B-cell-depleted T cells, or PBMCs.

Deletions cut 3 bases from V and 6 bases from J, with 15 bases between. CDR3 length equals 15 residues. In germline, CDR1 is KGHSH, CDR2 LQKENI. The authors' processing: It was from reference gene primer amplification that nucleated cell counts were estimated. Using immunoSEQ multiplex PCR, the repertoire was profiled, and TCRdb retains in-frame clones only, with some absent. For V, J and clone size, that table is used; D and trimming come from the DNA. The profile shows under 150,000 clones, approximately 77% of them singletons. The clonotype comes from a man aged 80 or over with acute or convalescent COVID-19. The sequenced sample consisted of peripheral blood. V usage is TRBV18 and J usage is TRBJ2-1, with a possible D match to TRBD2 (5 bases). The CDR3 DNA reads TGTGCCAGCTCACCTGAACGAAGCGGACTCAATGAGCAGTTCTTC. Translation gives CASSPERSGLNEQFF.